This entry is about one T cell receptor beta chain. As handled by the study authors: Nucleated cell counts were estimated from reference gene primer amplification. Profiled with immunoSEQ multiplex PCR; TCRdb holds only in-frame clones, not every one. V, J and clone size are those of that table, while D and trimming were read from the DNA. This table holds roughly 210,000 clones, about 87% found once. The sample belongs to a study of blood T cell repertoires in COVID-19. Study details: Samples of COVID-19 (acute and convalescent) were obtained from the United States, Italy and Spain. T cells, B-cell-depleted T cells, or PBMCs supplied cDNA or gDNA.

The germline V and J ends were trimmed by 3 bases and 5 bases, with 11 bases remaining between them. This CDR3 has 12 amino acids. Germline V lookup: CDR1 DFQATT, CDR2 SNEGSKA (reference sequence). This clonotype was obtained from a man between 70 and 80 years old with acute or convalescent COVID-19. The rearrangement links TRBV20-1 to TRBJ2-7; D is uncertain. Input material: peripheral blood. CDR3 DNA: TGCAGTGCTAGTCCCCGTCCCCACGAGCAGTACTTC. It translates to CSASPRPHEQYF.